What follows is one T cell receptor beta chain and its context. These data originate in a study of blood T cell repertoires in COVID-19. The V gene's germline CDR1 is LNHDA and CDR2 SQIVND (reference sequence). V shed 6 bases and J shed 4 bases, with 9 bases lying between them. This CDR3 comprises 13 residues. Repertoires were generated with immunoSEQ multiplex PCR, while TCRdb's copy carries only in-frame clones and drops some. This sample carries approximately 39,000 clones, 75% to 90% of them seen once, and the ten largest clones take 24%. The sequence came from a man in his fifties or sixties with active or convalescent COVID-19. V gene TRBV19 combines with J gene TRBJ2-2, with D perhaps matching TRBD1 (6 bases). The sequencing input was peripheral blood. The CDR3 DNA sequence: TGTGCCAGTAGGAGACAGGCCACCGGGGAGCTGTTTTTT. This encodes CASRRQATGELFF.